This entry is about one T cell receptor beta chain. Its antigen remains unknown. The data were taken from a study of cytomegalovirus exposure and HLA in healthy donors. Study summary: The 120 validation repertoires, a later analysis reported, used the same platform as the approximately 730 repertoires from the first cohort.

Study results and limitations: The study flagged approximately 180 TCR beta chains as cytomegalovirus-associated. Subsequent analysis found a tendency for first-cohort TCR clusters to co-occur within the 110 or so validation repertoires.

These donors were members of the roughly 110-subject validation cohort, a group separate from the roughly 670-subject first cohort. Germline CDR1 and CDR2: LNHDA and SQIVND (reference sequence). V shed 5 bases, J shed 7 bases, and the junction held 10 bases outside the gene matches. The CDR3 is made up of 14 amino acids. The table came from immunoSEQ multiplex PCR; TCRdb's copy has only in-frame clones and leaves some out. The table records some 180,000 clones, 86% of them present only once. The V call is TRBV19, the J call TRBJ2-7; the match to TRBD2 covers 8 bases. Sequenced: PBMCs. The receptor's source is a man younger than 40 in good health and CMV-seropositive. Here the CDR3 DNA reads TGTGCCAGTAGTCCATGGGCTTTAGCGGGGGAGCAGTACTTC. Protein: CASSPWALAGEQYF.